Following are 32 T cell receptor beta chains from one sample sequenced in a study of beta chain features in type 1 diabetes. Of the isolated RNA, all was reverse transcribed, and so the sequenced material was expressed TCRB transcripts. TCRdb keeps only in-frame clones here, not all; method: immunoSEQ multiplex PCR. The data show under 300,000 clones, approximately 8% seen once. The source material was central memory CD4+ T cells from blood. The receptor source for this set is a young woman in good health.

The gene calls are TRBV28 and TRBJ2-1; 9 bases match TRBD2. Unmatched junction bases numbered 12, after V lost 4 bases and J lost 8 bases. The CDR3 sequence is 16 residues long. Germline assignment: CDR1 MDHEN and CDR2 SYDVKM. CDR3: CASSSPGLALRDEQFF. The CDR3 bases are TGTGCCAGCAGTTCACCGGGACTAGCACTGCGGGATGAGCAGTTCTTC.

This chain uses TRBV10-3 with TRBJ2-1; the D gene could be TRBD1 or TRBD2 (5 bases each). Trimming left V 3 bases short and J 3 bases short, with 9 bases between. The germline V gene encodes CDR1 ENHRY and CDR2 SYGVKD. The CDR3 length is 14 residues. The CDR3 DNA sequence: TGTGCCATCAGTGACAGGGCGGGCTACAATGAGCAGTTCTTC. Amino acids: CAISDRAGYNEQFF.

The gene calls are TRBV27 and TRBJ1-2, with TRBD1 identical over 7 bases. CDR3 length equals 14 residues. The germline V gene has CDR1 MNHEY and CDR2 SMNVEV (reference sequence). Unmatched junction bases numbered 10, after V lost 8 bases and J lost 4 bases. CDR3 sequence reads: CASGIPGQPYGYTF. The CDR3 coding sequence is TGTGCCAGCGGGATTCCGGGACAGCCCTATGGCTACACCTTC.

This clone was counted between two and nine times. The chain combines TRBV6-6 with TRBJ2-6; D uncertain. With 5 bases removed from V and 6 bases from J, the gap between germline ends came to 14 bases. The CDR3 is 15 amino acids. Germline V lookup: CDR1 MNHNY, CDR2 SVGAGI (reference sequence). The CDR3 nucleotides read TGTGCCAGCAGTGTCCGACGGGCCCAGGCCAACGTCCTGACTTTC. As protein: CASSVRRAQANVLTF.

This clone was picked up a small number of times. The chain is built from TRBV5-1 and TRBJ2-3; D is possibly TRBD1 or TRBD2 (5 bases each). The V end lost 1 base, the J end lost 6 bases, and 15 bases lay between the germline ends. Looked up from germline, CDR1 is SGHRS and CDR2 is YFSETQ. The CDR3 spans 15 residues. CDR3 sequence reads: CASSLTGLEGDTQYF. DNA for the CDR3: TGCGCCAGCAGCTTGACCGGCTTAGAGGGGGATACGCAGTATTTT. The full variable domain, with the rest looked up from reference TRBV5-1 and TRBJ2-3, is KAGVTQTPRYLIKTRGQQVTLSCSPISGHRSVSWYQQTPGQGLQFLFEYFSETQRNKGNFPGRFSGRQFSNSRSEMNVSTLELGDSALYLCASSLTGLEGDTQYFGPGTRLTVL.

This clone was picked up a small number of times. CDR3 region: CASSDLRADSTDTQYF. CDR3 in DNA: TGTGCCAGCAGTGACCTGCGGGCGGACAGCACAGATACGCAGTATTTT. The chain couples TRBV6-4 to TRBJ2-3, with TRBD2 as a possible D gene (5 bases). V lost 2 bases, J lost 0 bases, and 12 bases lay in between. CDR3 length: 16 amino acids. CDR1 and CDR2 from the germline V gene are MRHNA and SNTAGT.

The chain recombines TRBV4-2 with TRBJ1-2, with 7 nucleotides matching TRBD1. CDR1 and CDR2 from the germline V gene are LGHNA and YNFKEQ. The V and J ends lost 4 bases and 0 bases, in that order; junction bases with no gene match: 5. The CDR3 has 15 residues. The chain's CDR3 is CASSPQGGANYGYTF. CDR3 in DNA: TGTGCCAGCAGCCCTCAGGGGGGAGCTAACTATGGCTACACCTTC.

In this sample, this clone turned up many times. This chain links TRBV2 with TRBJ2-1; D is uncertain. Trimming removed 3 bases from V and 6 bases from J, with 9 bases in between. Germline V gene data show CDR1 as SNHLY and CDR2 as FYNNEI. This CDR3 has 13 residues. The CDR3 region has the DNA TGTGCCAGCAGTGATTGGGCATCCAATGAGCAGTTCTTC. It specifies CASSDWASNEQFF. The full variable domain, with the rest looked up from reference TRBV2 and TRBJ2-1, is EPEVTQTPSHQVTQMGQEVILRCVPISNHLYFYWYRQILGQKVEFLVSFYNNEISEKSEIFDDQFSVERPDGSNFTLKIRSTKLEDSAMYFCASSDWASNEQFFGPGTRLTVL.

The gene calls are TRBV15 and TRBJ2-7; D uncertain. V shed 5 bases and J shed 0 bases, with 11 bases lying between them. Germline assignment: CDR1 LNHNV and CDR2 YYDKDF (reference sequence). CDR3 length: 14 amino acids. The CDR3 coding sequence is TGTGCCACCAGCGTAGGCACCGGCTCCTACGAGCAGTACGTC. Translated, it gives CATSVGTGSYEQYV.

This clone was picked up a small number of times. V is TRBV29-1 and J is TRBJ1-2; unclear D gene. V was pared by 3 bases and J by 1 base, with 6 bases between. This CDR3 spans 12 amino acids. CDR1 and CDR2 (germline): SQVTM, ANQGSEA. The CDR3 region is CSVESVNYGYTF. Here the CDR3 DNA reads TGCAGCGTTGAGTCCGTTAACTATGGCTACACCTTC.

In nucleotides, the CDR3 is TGTGCCAGCCGGGGACAGGGTGTTCAGCCCCAGCATTTT. Protein: CASRGQGVQPQHF. This rearrangement joins TRBV27 to TRBJ1-5; TRBD1 matches at 9 bases. The V gene end was trimmed by 8 bases and the J gene end by 6 bases; junction bases not matched to a gene: 5. Germline V gene data show CDR1 as MNHEY and CDR2 as SMNVEV (reference sequence). This CDR3 comprises 13 residues.

This clone occurred many times. The chain has TRBV28 and TRBJ2-2; 13 nucleotides align to TRBD2. V was pared by 2 bases and J by 8 bases, with 8 bases of the junction left unmatched. This CDR3 contains 17 residues. Germline V lookup: CDR1 MDHEN, CDR2 SYDVKM. CDR3 protein: CASSLRWTSGSVGELFF. Here the CDR3 DNA reads TGTGCCAGCAGTTTACGATGGACTAGCGGGAGTGTGGGGGAGCTGTTTTTT.

The rearrangement uses TRBV9 and TRBJ2-2; a possible D gene is TRBD1 (6 bases). V was pared by 3 bases and J by 7 bases, with 10 bases between. Germline V gene lookup returns CDR1 SGDLS and CDR2 YYNGEE. This CDR3 is built from 13 residues. CDR3 in amino acids: CASSGTQGGELFF. CDR3 nucleotides: TGTGCCAGCAGCGGAACACAGGGCGGGGAGCTGTTTTTT.

The chain links TRBV5-4 to TRBJ2-1; D is perhaps TRBD2 (5 bases). The CDR3 is made up of 14 amino acids. V was shortened by 0 bases and J by 10 bases, with 14 bases between the two germline ends. Germline lookup yields CDR1 SGHNT and CDR2 YYREEE (reference sequence). The CDR3 DNA reads as TGTGCCAGCAGCTTGGAGATATCAAGAGGGGAGCAGTTCTTC. It specifies CASSLEISRGEQFF.

This clone was recorded at least ten times. The V and J genes are TRBV7-3 and TRBJ2-1; unclear D gene. CDR1 is SGHTA and CDR2 is FQGTGA in the germline V gene. CDR3 length equals 16 residues. V lost 3 bases, J lost 2 bases, and 14 bases lay in between. The chain's CDR3 is CASSFRTYPPYNEQFF. For the CDR3, the DNA is TGTGCCAGCAGCTTTAGAACCTACCCCCCCTACAATGAGCAGTTCTTC.

This clone has at least ten counts. The genes are TRBV18 and TRBJ2-1, with D hard to call. This CDR3 has 11 residues. V lost 2 bases, J lost 10 bases, and 6 bases lay in between. CDR1 is KGHSH and CDR2 is LQKENI in the germline V gene. CDR3 in DNA: TGTGCCAGCTCACCAGGGCTCGAGCAGTTCTTC. Residues: CASSPGLEQFF.

About this clone: A much larger clone differs by one base, so this may be a read error. The chain uses TRBV30 and TRBJ2-5; 8 bases are a match to TRBD1. After removal of 8 bases from V and 1 base from J, the junction contained 6 bases not matched to a gene. Germline V gives CDR1 GTSNPN, CDR2 SVGIG (reference sequence). This CDR3 region has 13 residues. The CDR3 DNA is TGTGCCGGGACACAGGGGGTCCAAGAGACCCAGTACTTC. Encoded protein: CAGTQGVQETQYF.

This sequence joins TRBV9 and TRBJ1-5; D gene ambiguous. Between the trimmed V and J ends, which lost 0 bases and 5 bases, there was a span of 6 bases. CDR1 and CDR2 from the germline V gene are SGDLS and YYNGEE. The CDR3 sequence is 13 residues long. CDR3 sequence reads: CASSVDSDQPQHF. The CDR3 bases are TGTGCCAGCAGCGTAGATTCGGATCAGCCCCAGCATTTT.

This clone has just a few counts. The chain recombines TRBV4-1 with TRBJ1-3, with D maybe TRBD1 (5 bases). Trimming stripped 2 bases from V and 0 bases from J, with 11 bases between. The CDR3 spans 16 residues. Germline CDR1 and CDR2: MGHRA and YSYEKL. The CDR3 sequence: CASSQLGALSGNTIYF. The CDR3 DNA follows: TGCGCCAGCAGCCAACTAGGGGCTCTCTCTGGAAACACCATATATTTT.

This clone was observed a handful of times. This chain connects TRBV19 to TRBJ2-1; D unresolved. V was cut by 7 bases and J by 7 bases, with 20 bases left in between. The CDR3 sequence is 15 residues long. The germline V gene has CDR1 LNHDA and CDR2 SQIVND (reference sequence). The CDR3 is CASTSPGGNRNEQFF. In DNA form, the CDR3 reads TGTGCCAGTACTTCACCGGGTGGGAATCGGAATGAGCAGTTCTTC.

This chain links TRBV5-1 with TRBJ1-1; D uncertain. V lost 0 bases to trimming and J lost 1 base, with 13 bases between them. The germline V gene has CDR1 SGHRS and CDR2 YFSETQ. This CDR3 has 16 amino acids. CDR3 amino acids: CASSLGEPGWNTEAFF. CDR3 bases: TGCGCCAGCAGCTTGGGCGAGCCGGGATGGAACACTGAAGCTTTCTTT.

There are a few counts of this clone. The J gene is TRBJ2-3, the V gene TRBV7-3, with D perhaps matching TRBD2 (6 bases). CDR1 is SGHTA, CDR2 FQGTGA, per germline. Trimming stripped 5 bases from V and 6 bases from J, with 15 bases between. This CDR3 is built from 14 residues. The CDR3 sequence: CASSPGTEQDTQYF. For the CDR3, the DNA is TGTGCCAGCAGCCCAGGGACTGAGCAGGATACGCAGTATTTT.

This chain uses TRBV28 with TRBJ2-2; D gene unclear. V was trimmed by 6 bases and J by 4 bases, leaving 9 bases between them. The CDR3 is 13 residues long. CDR1 and CDR2 from the germline V gene are MDHEN and SYDVKM. DNA for the CDR3: TGTGCCAGCAGGGGCAGCCTCACCGGGGAGCTGTTTTTT. This encodes CASRGSLTGELFF.

In its sample, this clone was seen a few times. The chain links TRBV7-9 to TRBJ2-5; weak D call: TRBD2 (5 bases). CDR3 length: 15 residues. The ends were cut back, 1 base at V and 2 bases at J, with 11 bases in the middle. Germline V CDR1 and CDR2: SEHNR, FQNEAQ (reference sequence). The CDR3 sequence is CASSLGEGLQETQYF. The CDR3 DNA follows: TGTGCCAGCAGCTTAGGAGAGGGTCTACAAGAGACCCAGTACTTC.

This clone was seen many times. This rearrangement joins TRBV18 to TRBJ1-1; perhaps TRBD1 as D (5 bases). Germline lookup yields CDR1 KGHSH and CDR2 LQKENI. Between the trimmed V and J ends, which lost 3 bases and 0 bases, there was a span of 11 bases. The CDR3 sequence is 15 residues long. The DNA for the CDR3 is TGTGCCAGCTCACCTCGTAACAGGTTGAACACTGAAGCTTTCTTT. It encodes CASSPRNRLNTEAFF.

This clone showed up many times. The CDR3 spells CASSLELAAYEQYF. The CDR3 DNA reads as TGTGCCAGCAGCTTAGAACTAGCGGCCTACGAGCAGTACTTC. The chain recombines TRBV7-2 with TRBJ2-7; TRBD2 agrees at 8 bases. The V and J ends lost 1 base and 2 bases, in that order; junction bases with no gene match: 1. Germline V gene sequence: CDR1 SGHTA, CDR2 FQGNSA. The CDR3 extends over 14 amino acids. The entire variable domain, with the rest obtained from reference TRBV7-2 and TRBJ2-7, is as follows: GAGVSQSPSNKVTEKGKDVELRCDPISGHTALYWYRQSLGQGLEFLIYFQGNSAPDKSGLPSDRFSAERTGGSVSTLTIQRTQQEDSAVYLCASSLELAAYEQYFGPGTRLTVT.

CDR3 DNA sequence: TGCGCCAGCAGCTCAAACCCCCAGGCCCGGTCCTACAATGAGCAGTTCTTC. Translation gives CASSSNPQARSYNEQFF. V is TRBV5-1 and J is TRBJ2-1; D not certain. The length of the CDR3 is 17 residues. Trimming cost V 3 bases and J 1 base, with 17 bases left between them. CDR1 and CDR2 (germline): SGHRS, YFSETQ. The whole variable domain, remainder taken from reference TRBV5-1 and TRBJ2-1, is KAGVTQTPRYLIKTRGQQVTLSCSPISGHRSVSWYQQTPGQGLQFLFEYFSETQRNKGNFPGRFSGRQFSNSRSEMNVSTLELGDSALYLCASSSNPQARSYNEQFFGPGTRLTVL.

This chain uses TRBV11-1 with TRBJ2-5; D gene uncertain. Germline-derived CDR1 and CDR2 are SGHAT and FQDESV (reference sequence). V was clipped by 1 base and J by 5 bases, with 14 bases between them. The CDR3 runs to 15 residues. CDR3 in DNA: TGTGCCAGCAGCTTAGATGTTACAGAAAGCGAGACCCAGTACTTC. Residues: CASSLDVTESETQYF.

The CDR3 protein is CASSQTQAKNIQYF. CDR3 DNA: TGTGCCAGCAGCCAAACACAGGCCAAAAACATTCAGTACTTC. The chain uses TRBV7-9 and TRBJ2-4, with no clear D. Germline assignment: CDR1 SEHNR and CDR2 FQNEAQ (reference sequence). This CDR3 has 14 amino acids. V was trimmed by 5 bases and J by 1 base, leaving 9 bases between them.

The genes are TRBV7-9 and TRBJ2-6; the match to TRBD1 covers 11 bases. V lost 5 bases and J lost 0; bases outside the gene matches: 0. Germline assignment: CDR1 SEHNR and CDR2 FQNEAQ (reference sequence). The CDR3 is 16 amino acids. CDR3 amino acids: CASSGTGGSGANVLTF. In nucleotides, the CDR3 is TGTGCCAGCAGCGGGACAGGGGGCTCTGGGGCCAACGTCCTGACTTTC.

The rearrangement links TRBV5-6 to TRBJ1-2; no reliable D call. The CDR3 has 11 amino acids. Per the germline V gene, CDR1 is SGHDT and CDR2 is YYEEEE. Trimming stripped 1 base from V and 6 bases from J, with 4 bases between. DNA for the CDR3: TGTGCCAGCAGCTTGTTCAATGGCTACACCTTC. Residues: CASSLFNGYTF. Full variable domain (rest looked up from reference TRBV5-6 and TRBJ1-2): DAGVTQSPTHLIKTRGQQVTLRCSPKSGHDTVSWYQQALGQGPQFIFQYYEEEERQRGNFPDRFSGHQFPNYSSELNVNALLLGDSALYLCASSLFNGYTFGSGTRLTVV.

This clone showed up just a few times. V gene TRBV2 combines with J gene TRBJ1-2; D not resolved. The V gene's germline CDR1 is SNHLY and CDR2 FYNNEI. Trimming took 5 bases from V and 7 from J, leaving 11 bases between them. The CDR3 runs to 12 residues. The CDR3 region is CASSPPTLGYTF. Here the CDR3 DNA reads TGTGCCAGCAGTCCCCCCACGCTTGGCTACACCTTC. The full variable domain, its missing parts supplied by reference TRBV2 and TRBJ1-2, is EPEVTQTPSHQVTQMGQEVILRCVPISNHLYFYWYRQILGQKVEFLVSFYNNEISEKSEIFDDQFSVERPDGSNFTLKIRSTKLEDSAMYFCASSPPTLGYTFGSGTRLTVV.